The 3 T cell receptor beta chains below come from one sample, sequenced in a study of blood T cell repertoires in COVID-19. Sequenced by immunoSEQ multiplex PCR; TCRdb stores in-frame clones only, minus some. The repertoire holds 95,000 to 110,000 clones, with 90% to 95% as singletons. Source material: peripheral blood. Receptors were obtained from a young woman with acute or convalescent COVID-19.

This chain links TRBV7-2 with TRBJ2-5; D remains ambiguous. The CDR3 runs to 14 residues. The germline gives CDR1 SGHTA, CDR2 FQGNSA. V lost 5 bases to trimming and J lost 2 bases, with 12 bases between them. CDR3 amino acids: CASSIYREQETQYF. DNA for the CDR3: TGTGCCAGCAGCATATACCGAGAACAAGAGACCCAGTACTTC.

The J gene is TRBJ2-3, the V gene TRBV28; D might be TRBD2 (6 bases). Germline CDR1 is MDHEN and CDR2 is SYDVKM. The CDR3 consists of 17 residues. The V end was cut by 5 bases, the J end by 2 bases, with 20 bases between. The CDR3 DNA sequence: TGTGCCAGCAGTCTGGAGGGTAGGCGAACGTTCACAGATACGCAGTATTTT. This gives the protein CASSLEGRRTFTDTQYF.

This clone occurred once. This rearrangement joins TRBV7-6 to TRBJ2-1; 8 bases line up with TRBD2. The CDR3 runs 14 residues. V lost 4 bases, J lost 5 bases, and 4 bases stayed unmatched. The germline CDR1 and CDR2 sequences are SGHVS and FNYEAQ. The CDR3 here is CASSYSGVNNEQFF. Written as DNA, the CDR3 is TGTGCCAGCAGCTATAGCGGGGTAAACAATGAGCAGTTCTTC.